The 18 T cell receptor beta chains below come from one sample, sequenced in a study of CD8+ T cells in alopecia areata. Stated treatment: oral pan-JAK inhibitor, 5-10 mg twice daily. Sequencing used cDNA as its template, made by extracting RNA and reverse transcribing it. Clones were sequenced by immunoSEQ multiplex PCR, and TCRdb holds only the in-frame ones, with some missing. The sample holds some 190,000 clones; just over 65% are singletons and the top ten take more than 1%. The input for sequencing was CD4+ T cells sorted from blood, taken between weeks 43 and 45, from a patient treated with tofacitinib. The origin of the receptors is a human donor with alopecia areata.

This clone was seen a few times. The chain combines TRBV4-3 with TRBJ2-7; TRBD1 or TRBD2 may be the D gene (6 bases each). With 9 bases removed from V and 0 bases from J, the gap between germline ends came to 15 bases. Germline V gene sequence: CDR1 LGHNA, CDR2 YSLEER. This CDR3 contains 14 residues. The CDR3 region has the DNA TGCGCCAGTTCCCTCGGAGGGGGCTCCTACGAGCAGTACTTC. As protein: CASSLGGGSYEQYF.

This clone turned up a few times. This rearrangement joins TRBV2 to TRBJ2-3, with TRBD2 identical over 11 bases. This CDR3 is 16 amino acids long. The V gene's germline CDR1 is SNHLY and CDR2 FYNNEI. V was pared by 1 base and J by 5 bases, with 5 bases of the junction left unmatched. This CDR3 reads CASSEGGLAGGDTQYF. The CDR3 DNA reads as TGTGCCAGCAGTGAAGGTGGTCTAGCGGGGGGAGATACGCAGTATTTT.

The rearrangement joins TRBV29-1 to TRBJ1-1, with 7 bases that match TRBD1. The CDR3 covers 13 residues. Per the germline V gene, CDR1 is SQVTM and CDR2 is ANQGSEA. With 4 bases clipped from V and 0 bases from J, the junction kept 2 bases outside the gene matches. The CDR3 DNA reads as TGCAGCGTTGGGACAGGATTGAACACTGAAGCTTTCTTT. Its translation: CSVGTGLNTEAFF.

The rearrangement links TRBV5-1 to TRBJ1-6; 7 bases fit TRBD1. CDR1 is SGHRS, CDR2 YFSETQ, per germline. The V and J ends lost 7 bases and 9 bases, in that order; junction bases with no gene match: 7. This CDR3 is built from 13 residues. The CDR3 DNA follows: TGCGCCAGCCAAGAACAGGGGAGTTCACCCCTCCACTTT. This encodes CASQEQGSSPLHF.

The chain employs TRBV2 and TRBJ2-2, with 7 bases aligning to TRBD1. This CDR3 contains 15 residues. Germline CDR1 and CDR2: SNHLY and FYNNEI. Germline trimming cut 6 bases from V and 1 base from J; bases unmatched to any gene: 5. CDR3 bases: TGTGCCAGCAGGAACCGGGACAGGAACACCGGGGAGCTGTTTTTT. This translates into CASRNRDRNTGELFF. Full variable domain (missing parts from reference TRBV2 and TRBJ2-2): EPEVTQTPSHQVTQMGQEVILRCVPISNHLYFYWYRQILGQKVEFLVSFYNNEISEKSEIFDDQFSVERPDGSNFTLKIRSTKLEDSAMYFCASRNRDRNTGELFFGEGSRLTVL.

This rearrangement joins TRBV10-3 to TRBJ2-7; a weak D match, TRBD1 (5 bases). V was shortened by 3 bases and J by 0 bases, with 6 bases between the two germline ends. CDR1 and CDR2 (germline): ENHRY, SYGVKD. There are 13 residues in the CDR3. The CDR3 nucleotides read TGTGCCATCAGTGACGACAGCTCCTACGAGCAGTACTTC. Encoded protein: CAISDDSSYEQYF.

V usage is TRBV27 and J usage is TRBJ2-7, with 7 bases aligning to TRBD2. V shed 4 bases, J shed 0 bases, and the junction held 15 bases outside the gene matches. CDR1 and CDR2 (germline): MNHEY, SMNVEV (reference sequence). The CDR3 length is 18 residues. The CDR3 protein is CASSSSTKLASFSYEQYF. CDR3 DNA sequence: TGTGCCAGCAGTTCCTCGACCAAACTAGCGTCCTTCTCCTACGAGCAGTACTTC.

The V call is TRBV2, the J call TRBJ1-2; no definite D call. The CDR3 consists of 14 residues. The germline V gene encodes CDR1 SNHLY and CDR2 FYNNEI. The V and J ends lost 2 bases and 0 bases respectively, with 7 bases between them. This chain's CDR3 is CASSERGSNYGYTF. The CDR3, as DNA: TGTGCCAGCAGTGAACGTGGATCTAACTATGGCTACACCTTC.

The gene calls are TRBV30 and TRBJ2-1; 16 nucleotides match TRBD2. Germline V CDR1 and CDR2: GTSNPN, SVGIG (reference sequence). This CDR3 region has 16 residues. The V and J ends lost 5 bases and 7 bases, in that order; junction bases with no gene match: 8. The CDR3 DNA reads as TGTGCCTGGTATACCGGGACTAGCGGGGGGGCTAATGAGCAGTTCTTC. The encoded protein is CAWYTGTSGGANEQFF.

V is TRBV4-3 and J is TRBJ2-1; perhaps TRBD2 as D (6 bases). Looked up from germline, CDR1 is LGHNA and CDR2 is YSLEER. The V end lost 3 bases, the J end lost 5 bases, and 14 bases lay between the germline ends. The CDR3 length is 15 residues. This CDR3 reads CASSHRLEWDNEQFF. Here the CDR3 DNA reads TGCGCCAGCAGCCACCGACTAGAATGGGACAATGAGCAGTTCTTC.

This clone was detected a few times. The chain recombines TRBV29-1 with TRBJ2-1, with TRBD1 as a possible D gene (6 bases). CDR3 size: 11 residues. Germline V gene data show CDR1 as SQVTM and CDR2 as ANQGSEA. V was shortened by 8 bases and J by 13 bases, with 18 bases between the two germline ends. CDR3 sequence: CSFYRDPHQFF. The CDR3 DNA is TGCAGCTTTTACAGGGACCCTCACCAGTTCTTC.

CDR3 residues: CASSLWPGQLDTYEQYF. CDR3 bases: TGTGCCAGCAGCTTGTGGCCTGGGCAGCTTGATACCTACGAGCAGTACTTC. The rearrangement uses TRBV5-6 and TRBJ2-7, with D hard to call. There are 17 residues in the CDR3. The V and J ends lost 1 base and 2 bases respectively, with 19 bases between them. Germline values: CDR1 SGHDT, CDR2 YYEEEE.

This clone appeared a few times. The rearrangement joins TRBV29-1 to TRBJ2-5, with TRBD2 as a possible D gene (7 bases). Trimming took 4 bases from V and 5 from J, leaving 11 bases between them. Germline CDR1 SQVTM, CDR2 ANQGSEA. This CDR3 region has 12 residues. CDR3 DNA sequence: TGCAGCGTTGCCGGGGGGCCGGAGACCCAGTACTTC. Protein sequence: CSVAGGPETQYF. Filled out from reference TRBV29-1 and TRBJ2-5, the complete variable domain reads SAVISQKPSRDICQRGTSLTIQCQVDSQVTMMFWYRQQPGQSLTLIATANQGSEATYESGFVIDKFPISRPNLTFSTLTVSNMSPEDSSIYLCSVAGGPETQYFGPGTRLLVL.

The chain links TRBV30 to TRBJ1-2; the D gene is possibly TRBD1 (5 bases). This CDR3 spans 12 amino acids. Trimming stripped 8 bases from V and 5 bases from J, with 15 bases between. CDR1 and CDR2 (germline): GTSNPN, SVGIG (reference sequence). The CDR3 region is CAHDRSAYGYTF. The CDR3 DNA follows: TGTGCCCATGACAGATCGGCATATGGCTACACCTTC.

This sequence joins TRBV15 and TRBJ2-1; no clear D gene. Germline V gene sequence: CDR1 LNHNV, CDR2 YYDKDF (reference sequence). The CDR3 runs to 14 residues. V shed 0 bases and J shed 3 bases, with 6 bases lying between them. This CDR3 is CATSREQRYNEQFF. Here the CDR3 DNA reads TGTGCCACCAGCAGAGAGCAGCGCTACAATGAGCAGTTCTTC.

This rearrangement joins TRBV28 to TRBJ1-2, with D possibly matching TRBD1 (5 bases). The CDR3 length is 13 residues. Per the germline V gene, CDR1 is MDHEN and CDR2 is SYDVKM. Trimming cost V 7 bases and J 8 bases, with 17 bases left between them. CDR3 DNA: TGTGCCAGCACCCCCTTGGGTTCAGGGGGCTACACCTTC. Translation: CASTPLGSGGYTF.

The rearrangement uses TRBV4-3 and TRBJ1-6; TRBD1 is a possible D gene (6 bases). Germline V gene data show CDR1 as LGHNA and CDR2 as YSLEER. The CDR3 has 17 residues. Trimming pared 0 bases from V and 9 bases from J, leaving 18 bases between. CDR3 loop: CASSQDSAQGMGSPLHF. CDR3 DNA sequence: TGCGCCAGCAGCCAAGATTCGGCACAGGGTATGGGTTCACCCCTCCACTTT.

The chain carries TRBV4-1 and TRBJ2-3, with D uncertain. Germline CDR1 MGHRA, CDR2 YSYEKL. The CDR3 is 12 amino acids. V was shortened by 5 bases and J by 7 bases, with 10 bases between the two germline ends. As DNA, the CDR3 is TGCGCCAGCAGCAACAAACCCAATACGCAGTATTTT. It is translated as CASSNKPNTQYF.